This TCR beta chain was sequenced in a study of cytomegalovirus exposure and HLA in healthy donors. Trimming shortened V by 7 bases and J by 10 bases, and 28 bases separated the two germline ends. The CDR3 runs to 16 residues. Profiling relied on immunoSEQ multiplex PCR, and the TCRdb table lists in-frame clones only, not all of them. Of 130,000 or so clones listed, nearly 90% are singletons. Only one count was recorded for this clone. The source of this sequence is a young woman in good health and CMV-seronegative. J is TRBJ1-1 and V is TRBV23-1; D ambiguous. TRBV23-1 is identified as an open reading frame with a role that is uncertain. The sample comprised PBMCs. CDR3 nucleotide sequence: TGCGCCAGCACAAGGATACTTCGGGGTGGGTGTCCCGTAGCTTTCTTT. Its translation: CASTRILRGGCPVAFF.